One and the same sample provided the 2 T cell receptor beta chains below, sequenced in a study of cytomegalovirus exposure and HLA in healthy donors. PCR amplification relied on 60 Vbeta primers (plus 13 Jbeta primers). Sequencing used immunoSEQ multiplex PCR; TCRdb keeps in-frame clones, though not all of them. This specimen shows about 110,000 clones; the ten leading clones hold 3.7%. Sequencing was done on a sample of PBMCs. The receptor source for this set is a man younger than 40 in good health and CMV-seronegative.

In nucleotides, the CDR3 is TGCGCCAGCAGCCAATCCTGGGTCCGACAGGGTGAACTGCATTCACCCCTCCACTTT. Amino acids: CASSQSWVRQGELHSPLHF. The V and J genes are TRBV4-1 and TRBJ1-6, with 7 bases matching TRBD1. The trim removed 2 bases at V and 8 bases at J, leaving 18 bases unmatched. The CDR3 consists of 19 residues. CDR1 MGHRA and CDR2 YSYEKL come from the germline V gene.

CDR3 sequence reads: CASSFEPSTNEKLFF. The CDR3 DNA reads TGCGCCAGCAGCTTTGAGCCCTCAACTAATGAAAAACTGTTTTTT. J is TRBJ1-4 and V is TRBV5-1; the D is unclear. The CDR3 is 15 amino acids. V lost 2 bases to trimming and J lost 0 bases, with 8 bases between them. The germline gives CDR1 SGHRS, CDR2 YFSETQ.